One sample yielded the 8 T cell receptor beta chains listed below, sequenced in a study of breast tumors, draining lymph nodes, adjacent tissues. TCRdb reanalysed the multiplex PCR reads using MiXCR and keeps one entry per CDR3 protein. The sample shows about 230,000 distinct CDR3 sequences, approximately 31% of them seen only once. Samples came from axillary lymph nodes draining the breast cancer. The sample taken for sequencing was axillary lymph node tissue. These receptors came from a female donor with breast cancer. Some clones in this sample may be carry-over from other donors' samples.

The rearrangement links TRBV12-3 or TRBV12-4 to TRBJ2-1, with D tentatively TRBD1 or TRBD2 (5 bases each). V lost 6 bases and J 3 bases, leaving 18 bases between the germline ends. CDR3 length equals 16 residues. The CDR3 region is CASSHGAVGYYNEQFF. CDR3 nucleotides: TGTGCCAGCAGCCACGGGGCGGTAGGATACTACAATGAGCAGTTCTTC.

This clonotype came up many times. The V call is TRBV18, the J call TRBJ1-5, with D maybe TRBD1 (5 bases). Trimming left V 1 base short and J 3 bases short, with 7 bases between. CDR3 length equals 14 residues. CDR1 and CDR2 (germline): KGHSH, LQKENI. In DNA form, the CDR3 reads TGTGCCAGCTCACCACAGGGGCACAATCAGCCCCAGCATTTT. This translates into CASSPQGHNQPQHF.

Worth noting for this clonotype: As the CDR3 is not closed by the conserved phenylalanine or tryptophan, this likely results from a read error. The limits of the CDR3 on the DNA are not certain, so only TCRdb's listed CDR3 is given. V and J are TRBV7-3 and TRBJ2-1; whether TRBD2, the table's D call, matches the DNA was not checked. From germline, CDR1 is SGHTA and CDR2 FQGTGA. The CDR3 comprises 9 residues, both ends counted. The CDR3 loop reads CASSKREGI.

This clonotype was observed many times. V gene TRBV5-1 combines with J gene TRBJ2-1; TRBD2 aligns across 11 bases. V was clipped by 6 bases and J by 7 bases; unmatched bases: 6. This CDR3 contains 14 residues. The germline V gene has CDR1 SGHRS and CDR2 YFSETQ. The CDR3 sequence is CASTLAGGPNEQFF. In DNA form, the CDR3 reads TGCGCCAGCACCTTAGCGGGAGGGCCTAATGAGCAGTTCTTC.

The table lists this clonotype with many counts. Written as DNA, the CDR3 is TGCAGTGCTAGAGCCTCATGGGGTCGCTCCTACAATGAGCAGTTCTTC. Translating it yields CSARASWGRSYNEQFF. The chain couples TRBV20-1 to TRBJ2-1; D is undetermined. Germline CDR1 DFQATT, CDR2 SNEGSKA (reference sequence). CDR3 length equals 16 residues. With 1 base removed from V and 0 bases from J, the gap between germline ends came to 13 bases.

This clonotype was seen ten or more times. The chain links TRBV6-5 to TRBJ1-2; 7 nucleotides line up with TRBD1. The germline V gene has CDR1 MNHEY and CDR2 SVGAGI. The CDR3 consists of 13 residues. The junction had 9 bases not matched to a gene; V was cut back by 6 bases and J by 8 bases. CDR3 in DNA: TGTGCCAGCAGCCCGCCGACAGGGAAGGGCTACACCTTC. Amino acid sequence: CASSPPTGKGYTF.

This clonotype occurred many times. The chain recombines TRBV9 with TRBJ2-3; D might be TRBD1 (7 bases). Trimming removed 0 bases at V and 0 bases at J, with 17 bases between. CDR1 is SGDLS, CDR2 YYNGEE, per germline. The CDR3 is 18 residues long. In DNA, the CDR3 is TGTGCCAGCAGCGTAGCGTCAGGGGGGAGTACTAGCACAGATACGCAGTATTTT. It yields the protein CASSVASGGSTSTDTQYF.

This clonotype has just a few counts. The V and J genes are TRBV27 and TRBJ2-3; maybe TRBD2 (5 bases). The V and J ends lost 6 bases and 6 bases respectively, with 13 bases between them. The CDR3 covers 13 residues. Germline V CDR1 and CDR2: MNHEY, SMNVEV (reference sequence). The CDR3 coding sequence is TGTGCCAGCAGGGGTGGATGGGAGGATACGCAGTATTTT. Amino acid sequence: CASRGGWEDTQYF.